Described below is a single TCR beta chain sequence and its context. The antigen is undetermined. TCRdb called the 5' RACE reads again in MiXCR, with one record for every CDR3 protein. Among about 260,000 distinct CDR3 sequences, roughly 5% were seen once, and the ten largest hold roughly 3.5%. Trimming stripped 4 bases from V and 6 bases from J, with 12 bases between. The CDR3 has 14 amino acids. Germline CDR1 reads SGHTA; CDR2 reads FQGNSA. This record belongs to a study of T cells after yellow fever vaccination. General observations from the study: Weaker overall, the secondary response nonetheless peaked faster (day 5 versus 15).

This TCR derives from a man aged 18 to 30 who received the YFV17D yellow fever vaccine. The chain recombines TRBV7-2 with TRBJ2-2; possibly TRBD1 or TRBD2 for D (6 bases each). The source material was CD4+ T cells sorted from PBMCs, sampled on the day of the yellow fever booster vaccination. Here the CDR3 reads CASSSGAGSGELFF. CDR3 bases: TGTGCCAGCAGCTCGGGGGCGGGGTCCGGGGAGCTGTTTTTT. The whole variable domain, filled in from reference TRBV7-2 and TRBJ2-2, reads GAGVSQSPSNKVTEKGKDVELRCDPISGHTALYWYRQSLGQGLEFLIYFQGNSAPDKSGLPSDRFSAERTGGSVSTLTIQRTQQEDSAVYLCASSSGAGSGELFFGEGSRLTVL.